The following is a T cell receptor (beta chain) sequence with its context. What it recognizes is unknown. This same CDR3 is encoded by further DNA sequences in the sample. The sample comes from a study of graft-versus-host responses after intestinal transplantation. Sequencing was performed with immunoSEQ multiplex PCR; in TCRdb, only in-frame clones are kept and a portion is missing. Of 100,000 to 130,000 clones in the sample, roughly 87% were seen once. Germline V gives CDR1 ENHRY, CDR2 SYGVKD. Germline trimming cut 0 bases from V and 0 bases from J; bases unmatched to any gene: 3. This CDR3 has 16 residues.

This specimen was unstimulated CD4+ T cells sorted from spleen or lymph node cells, taken before transplant. The genes are TRBV10-3 and TRBJ2-3; 7 nucleotides line up with TRBD2. This clonotype was sampled from a human donor who was the organ donor for an intestinal transplant. In DNA, the CDR3 is TGTGCCATCAGTGAGTCGCTAGCGGCTAGCACAGATACGCAGTATTTT. It translates to CAISESLAASTDTQYF.